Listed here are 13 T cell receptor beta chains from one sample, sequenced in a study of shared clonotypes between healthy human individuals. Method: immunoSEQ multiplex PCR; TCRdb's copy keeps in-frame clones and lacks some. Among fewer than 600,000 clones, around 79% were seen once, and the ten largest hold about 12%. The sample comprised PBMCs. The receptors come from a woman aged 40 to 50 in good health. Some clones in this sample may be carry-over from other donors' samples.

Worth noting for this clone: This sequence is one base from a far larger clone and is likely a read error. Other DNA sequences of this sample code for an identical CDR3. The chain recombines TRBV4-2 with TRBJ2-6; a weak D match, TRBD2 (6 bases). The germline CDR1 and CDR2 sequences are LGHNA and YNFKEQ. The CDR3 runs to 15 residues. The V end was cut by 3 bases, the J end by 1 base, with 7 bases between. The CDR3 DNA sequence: TGTGCCAGCAGCCAGGAGGGGTCTGGGGCCAACGTCCTGACTTTC. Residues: CASSQEGSGANVLTF.

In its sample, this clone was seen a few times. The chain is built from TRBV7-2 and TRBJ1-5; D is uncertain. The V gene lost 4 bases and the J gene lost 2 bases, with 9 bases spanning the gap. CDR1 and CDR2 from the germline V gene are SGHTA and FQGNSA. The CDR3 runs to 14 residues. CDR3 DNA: TGTGCCAGCAGCTCCCGGATGGGCAATCAGCCCCAGCATTTT. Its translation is CASSSRMGNQPQHF.

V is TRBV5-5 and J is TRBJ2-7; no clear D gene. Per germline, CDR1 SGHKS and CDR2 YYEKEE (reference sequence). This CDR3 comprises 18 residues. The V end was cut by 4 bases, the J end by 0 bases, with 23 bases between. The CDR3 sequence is CASSPTSAEYPGSYEQYF. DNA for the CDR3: TGTGCCAGCAGCCCTACGTCGGCAGAATACCCCGGCTCCTACGAGCAGTACTTC.

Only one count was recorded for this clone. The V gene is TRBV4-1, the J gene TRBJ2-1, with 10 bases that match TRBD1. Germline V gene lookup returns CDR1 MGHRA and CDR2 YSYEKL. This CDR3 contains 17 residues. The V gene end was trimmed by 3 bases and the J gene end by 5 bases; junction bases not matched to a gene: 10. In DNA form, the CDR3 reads TGCGCCAGCAGCCAGACCGCCGGGACAGGGGCCAACAATGAGCAGTTCTTC. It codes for CASSQTAGTGANNEQFF.

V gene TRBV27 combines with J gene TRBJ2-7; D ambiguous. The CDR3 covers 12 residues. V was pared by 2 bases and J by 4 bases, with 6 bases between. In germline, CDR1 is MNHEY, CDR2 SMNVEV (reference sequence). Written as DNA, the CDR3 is TGTGCCAGCAGTTTAAAAGGATACGAGCAGTACTTC. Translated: CASSLKGYEQYF.

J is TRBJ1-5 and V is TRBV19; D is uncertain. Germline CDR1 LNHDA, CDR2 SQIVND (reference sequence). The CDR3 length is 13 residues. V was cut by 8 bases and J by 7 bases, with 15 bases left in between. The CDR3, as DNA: TGTGCCAGTGCCGTGCCACCCAAGCAGCCCCAGCATTTT. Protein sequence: CASAVPPKQPQHF.

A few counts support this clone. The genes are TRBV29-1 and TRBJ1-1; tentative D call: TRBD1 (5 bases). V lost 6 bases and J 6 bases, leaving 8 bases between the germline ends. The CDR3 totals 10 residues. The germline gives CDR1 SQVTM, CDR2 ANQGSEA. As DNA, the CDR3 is TGCAGCGTCAGGGAAGCTGAAGCTTTCTTT. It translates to CSVREAEAFF.

CDR3 in amino acids: CASSLFSMDEQFF. CDR3 nucleotides: TGTGCCAGCAGCCTTTTTAGTATGGATGAGCAGTTCTTC. V and J are TRBV28 and TRBJ2-1; D gene uncertain. The ends were cut back, 6 bases at V and 8 bases at J, with 14 bases in the middle. CDR3 length: 13 amino acids. Germline CDR1 MDHEN, CDR2 SYDVKM.

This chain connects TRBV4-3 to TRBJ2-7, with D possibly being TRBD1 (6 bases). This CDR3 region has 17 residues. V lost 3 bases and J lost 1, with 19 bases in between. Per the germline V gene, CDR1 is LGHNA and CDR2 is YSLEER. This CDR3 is CASSQDLIGGDSYEQYF. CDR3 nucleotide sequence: TGCGCCAGCAGCCAGGACCTGATTGGGGGCGATTCCTACGAGCAGTACTTC.

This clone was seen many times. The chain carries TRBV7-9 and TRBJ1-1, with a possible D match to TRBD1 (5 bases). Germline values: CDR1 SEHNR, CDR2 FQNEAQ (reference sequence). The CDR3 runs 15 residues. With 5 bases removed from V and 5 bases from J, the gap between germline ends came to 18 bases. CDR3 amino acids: CASSPETARRTEAFF. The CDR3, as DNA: TGTGCCAGCAGCCCTGAGACAGCCCGGCGGACTGAAGCTTTCTTT.

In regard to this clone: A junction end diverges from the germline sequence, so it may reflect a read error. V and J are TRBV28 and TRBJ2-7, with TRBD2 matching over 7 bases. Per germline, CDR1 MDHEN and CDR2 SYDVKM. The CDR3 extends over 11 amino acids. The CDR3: CASSVGAGWDF. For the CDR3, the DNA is TGTGCCAGCAGTGTCGGAGCGGGATGGGACTTC.

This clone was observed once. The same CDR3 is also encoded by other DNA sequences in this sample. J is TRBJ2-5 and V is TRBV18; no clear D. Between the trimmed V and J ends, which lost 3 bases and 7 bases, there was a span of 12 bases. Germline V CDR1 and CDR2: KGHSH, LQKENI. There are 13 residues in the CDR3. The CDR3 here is CASSPGDRRTQYF. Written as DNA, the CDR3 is TGTGCCAGCTCACCGGGCGACCGAAGGACCCAGTACTTC.

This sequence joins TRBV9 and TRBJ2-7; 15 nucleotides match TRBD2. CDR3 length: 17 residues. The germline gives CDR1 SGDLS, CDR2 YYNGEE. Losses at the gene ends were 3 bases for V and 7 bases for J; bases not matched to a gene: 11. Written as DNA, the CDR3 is TGTGCCAGCAGCGGGGGACTAGCGGGAGGCTACTACTCGGAGCAGTACTTC. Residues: CASSGGLAGGYYSEQYF.